Listed below are T cell receptor beta chains from one sample, sequenced in a study of beta chain features in type 1 diabetes. The assay was immunoSEQ multiplex PCR, and TCRdb's table has in-frame clones only and misses some. The table includes 140,000 to 150,000 clones, around 51% detected once. Sequenced: Tregs from blood. These receptors originate from a man between 18 and 29 years old in good health. CDR3s include the opening cysteine and the closing phenylalanine or tryptophan. Each record gives: clone size, D gene, J gene, V gene, CDR3 protein, CDR3 DNA. The D gene is left open where the match is weak. Rows give clone size only sometimes, using once, few, many, or a class for an expanded clone.

once	-	TRBJ1-1	TRBV4-3	CASTIHRGGYTEAFF	TGCGCCAGCACAATACATAGGGGAGGTTACACTGAAGCTTTCTTT
-	-	TRBJ1-6	TRBV6-6	CASSWQFNSPLHF	TGTGCCAGCAGTTGGCAGTTTAATTCACCCCTCCACTTT
-	-	TRBJ2-2	TRBV7-2	CASSLARQLVTGELFF	TGTGCCAGCAGCTTAGCAAGACAGTTGGTCACCGGGGAGCTGTTTTTT
few	-	TRBJ1-3	TRBV11-2	CASSFSSVSRNTIYF	TGTGCCAGCAGCTTTTCGAGCGTCTCGAGAAACACCATATATTTT
-	-	TRBJ1-1	TRBV7-2	CASSLARQNTEAFF	TGTGCCAGCAGCTTAGCCCGACAGAACACTGAAGCTTTCTTT
-	-	TRBJ2-1	TRBV7-2	CASSLAPGPYNEQFF	TGTGCCAGCAGCTTAGCCCCAGGTCCCTACAATGAGCAGTTCTTC
-	TRBD1	TRBJ2-7	TRBV7-2	CASSVRQGSDEQYF	TGTGCCAGCAGCGTTAGACAGGGGAGTGACGAGCAGTACTTC
-	TRBD1	TRBJ1-5	TRBV27	CASSTGAGGPQHF	TGTGCCAGCAGCACAGGGGCAGGGGGTCCCCAGCATTTT
-	-	TRBJ1-5	TRBV6-5	CASSFTRGPQHF	TGTGCCAGCAGTTTCACGCGAGGGCCCCAGCATTTT
-	-	TRBJ1-5	TRBV18	CASSHSGDQPQHF	TGTGCCAGCTCACACTCAGGGGATCAGCCCCAGCATTTT